This TCR beta chain was profiled in a study of cytomegalovirus exposure and HLA in healthy donors. Study-level points and caveats: Per published reports, the classifier diagnosed cytomegalovirus status with high specificity and sensitivity. Sequence variants that were highly shared formed a cluster that was likely a sequencing artifact.

This clone was found once. Its antigen is undetermined. The PCR contained 60 Vbeta and 13 Jbeta primers. Sequencing used immunoSEQ multiplex PCR; TCRdb keeps in-frame clones, though not all of them. Of 180,000 or so clones listed, roughly 80% are singletons. Germline CDR1 is MNHEY and CDR2 is SVGAGI. Trimming took off 5 bases at V and 5 bases at J, with 15 bases between the two ends. CDR3 size: 15 residues. Sequencing was done on a sample of PBMCs. The rearrangement uses TRBV6-5 and TRBJ1-4; a possible D gene is TRBD1 (5 bases). The TCR was taken from a man in his forties or fifties in good health and CMV-seronegative. The CDR3 reads CASSPDRHLNEKLFF. The CDR3 coding sequence is TGTGCCAGCAGTCCCGACAGACATCTAAATGAAAAACTGTTTTTT.